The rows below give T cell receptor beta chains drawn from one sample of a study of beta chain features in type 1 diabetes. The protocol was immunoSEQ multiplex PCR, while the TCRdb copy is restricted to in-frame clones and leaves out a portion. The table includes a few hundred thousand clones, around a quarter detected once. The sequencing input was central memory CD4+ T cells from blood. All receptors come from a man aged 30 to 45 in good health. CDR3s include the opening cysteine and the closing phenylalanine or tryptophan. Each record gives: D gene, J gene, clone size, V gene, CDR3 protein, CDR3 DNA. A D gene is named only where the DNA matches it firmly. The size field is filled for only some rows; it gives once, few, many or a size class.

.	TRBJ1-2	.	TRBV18	CASSPGRSANYGYTF	TGTGCCAGCTCACCAGGACGGAGTGCTAACTATGGCTACACCTTC
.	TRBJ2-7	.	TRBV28	CASTAIGLWGEQYF	TGTGCCAGCACCGCGATAGGGCTCTGGGGGGAGCAGTACTTC
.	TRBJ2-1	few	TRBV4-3	CASSQDGGSMHRNEQFF	TGCGCCAGCAGCCAAGATGGAGGGAGCATGCATCGCAATGAGCAGTTCTTC
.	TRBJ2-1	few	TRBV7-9	CASTIGNEQFF	TGTGCCAGCACTATCGGGAATGAGCAGTTCTTC
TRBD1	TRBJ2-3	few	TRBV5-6	CASSLAGDRGTDTQYF	TGTGCCAGCAGCTTGGCGGGGGACAGGGGAACAGATACGCAGTATTTT
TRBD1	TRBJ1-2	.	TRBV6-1	CASSAIDRGYGYTF	TGTGCCAGCAGTGCCATAGACAGGGGCTATGGCTACACCTTC
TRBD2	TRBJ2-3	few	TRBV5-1	CASSGLAGVMNSADTQYF	TGCGCCAGCAGCGGTCTAGCGGGAGTGATGAACAGTGCAGATACGCAGTATTTT
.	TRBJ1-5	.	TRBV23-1	CASSLRVSGPGQPQHF	TGCGCCAGCAGTCTTCGCGTCTCAGGACCCGGTCAGCCCCAGCATTTT
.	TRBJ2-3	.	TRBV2	CASTGEEDTQYF	TGTGCCAGCACCGGAGAAGAAGATACGCAGTATTTT
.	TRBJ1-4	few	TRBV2	CASRGMYGEKLFF	TGTGCCAGCAGGGGAATGTACGGTGAAAAACTGTTTTTT
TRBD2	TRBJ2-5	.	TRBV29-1	CSVLAGSLGETQYF	TGCAGCGTGCTAGCGGGGAGCCTCGGGGAGACCCAGTACTTC
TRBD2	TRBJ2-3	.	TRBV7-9	CASSFASGSTDTQYF	TGTGCCAGCAGCTTTGCTAGCGGCAGCACAGATACGCAGTATTTT
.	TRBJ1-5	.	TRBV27	CASSATGFMEPQHF	TGTGCCAGCAGTGCCACAGGGTTCATGGAGCCCCAGCATTTT
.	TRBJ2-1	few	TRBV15	CATSREASIFYNEQFF	TGTGCCACCAGCAGAGAGGCGAGTATATTCTACAATGAGCAGTTCTTC
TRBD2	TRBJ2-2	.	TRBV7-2	CASSQVVLAGRTGELFF	TGCGCCAGCAGCCAAGTTGTGCTAGCGGGGCGCACCGGGGAGCTGTTTTTT
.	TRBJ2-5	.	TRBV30	CAWSPGPPGTQYF	TGTGCCTGGAGTCCCGGGCCCCCTGGGACCCAGTACTTC